These T cell receptor beta chains were read from a single sample in a study of Graves' ophthalmopathy and Graves' hyperthyroidism. In TCRdb, the multiplex PCR reads were re-called with MiXCR into one record per CDR3 protein. The sample records 350,000 to 400,000 distinct CDR3 sequences, around 20% being singletons. Sequencing was done on a sample of peripheral blood. Receptors were obtained from a woman in her late teens or twenties with Graves' ophthalmopathy. Both conserved end residues are part of each CDR3. A D gene is named only where the DNA matches it firmly. Rows give clone size only sometimes, using once, few, many, or a class for an expanded clone.

clone size: NA; J gene: TRBJ2-5; D gene: NA; V gene: TRBV11-2; CDR3 protein: CASSLGPGTQETQYF; CDR3 DNA: TGTGCCAGCAGCTTAGGACCTGGGACCCAAGAGACCCAGTACTTC
clone size: NA; J gene: TRBJ1-2; D gene: NA; V gene: TRBV12-3/TRBV12-4; CDR3 protein: CASSKGDFYGYTF; CDR3 DNA: TGTGCCAGCAGTAAGGGGGACTTCTATGGCTACACCTTC
clone size: many; J gene: TRBJ2-2; D gene: NA; V gene: TRBV14; CDR3 protein: CASSLTPLELFF; CDR3 DNA: TGTGCCAGCAGCCTGACCCCCCTAGAGCTGTTTTTT
clone size: many; J gene: TRBJ2-7; D gene: NA; V gene: TRBV6-4; CDR3 protein: CASSQGGADEQYF; CDR3 DNA: TGTGCCAGCTCCCAGGGGGGGGCCGACGAGCAGTACTTC
clone size: many; J gene: TRBJ2-5; D gene: NA; V gene: TRBV29-1; CDR3 protein: CSVNRGAGGETQYF; CDR3 DNA: TGCAGCGTGAACCGGGGAGCAGGAGGAGAGACCCAGTACTTC
clone size: NA; J gene: TRBJ2-7; D gene: TRBD2; V gene: TRBV7-8; CDR3 protein: CASSLVPGGSYEQYF; CDR3 DNA: TGTGCCAGCAGCTTAGTGCCAGGCGGGAGCTACGAGCAGTACTTC
clone size: many; J gene: TRBJ2-7; D gene: NA; V gene: TRBV12-3/TRBV12-4; CDR3 protein: CASRGERMIQQYF; CDR3 DNA: TGTGCCAGCCGAGGCGAGAGGATGATCCAGCAGTACTTC
clone size: many; J gene: TRBJ1-5; D gene: NA; V gene: TRBV6-2/TRBV6-3; CDR3 protein: CASSLEAGRSNQPQHF; CDR3 DNA: TGTGCCAGCAGTTTGGAGGCGGGAAGGAGCAATCAGCCCCAGCATTTT
clone size: NA; J gene: TRBJ2-2; D gene: NA; V gene: TRBV11-1; CDR3 protein: CTSSLRPALNTGELFF; CDR3 DNA: TGTACCAGCAGCTTAAGACCGGCACTGAACACCGGGGAGCTGTTTTTT
clone size: many; J gene: TRBJ2-7; D gene: NA; V gene: TRBV27; CDR3 protein: CASKGALYEQYF; CDR3 DNA: TGTGCCAGCAAAGGAGCCCTGTACGAGCAGTACTTC
clone size: few; J gene: TRBJ1-1; D gene: NA; V gene: TRBV6-2/TRBV6-3; CDR3 protein: CASNPLGLLKATEAFF; CDR3 DNA: TGTGCCAGCAACCCTCTCGGGCTCCTTAAGGCCACTGAAGCTTTCTTT
clone size: many; J gene: TRBJ2-5; D gene: NA; V gene: TRBV9; CDR3 protein: CASGAGRILRETQYF; CDR3 DNA: TGTGCCAGCGGAGCGGGCAGAATCCTTCGAGAGACCCAGTACTTC
clone size: many; J gene: TRBJ1-5; D gene: NA; V gene: TRBV12-3/TRBV12-4; CDR3 protein: CASSPGSQPQHF; CDR3 DNA: TGTGCCAGCAGCCCAGGGAGTCAGCCCCAGCATTTT
clone size: many; J gene: TRBJ2-5; D gene: NA; V gene: TRBV11-1; CDR3 protein: CASSLGVGRWTQYF; CDR3 DNA: TGTGCCAGCAGCTTAGGGGTCGGGCGCTGGACCCAGTACTTC
clone size: many; J gene: TRBJ2-7; D gene: TRBD2; V gene: TRBV7-2; CDR3 protein: CASSLGGSAYEQYF; CDR3 DNA: TGTGCCAGCAGCTTAGGCGGGAGTGCCTACGAGCAGTACTTC
clone size: NA; J gene: TRBJ1-1; D gene: NA; V gene: TRBV2; CDR3 protein: CASGIHEAFF; CDR3 DNA: TGTGCCAGCGGGATCCATGAAGCTTTCTTT
clone size: many; J gene: TRBJ1-2; D gene: NA; V gene: TRBV7-9; CDR3 protein: CASSLVGEGKGYTF; CDR3 DNA: TGTGCCAGCAGCTTAGTTGGGGAAGGAAAGGGCTACACCTTC
clone size: many; J gene: TRBJ2-7; D gene: NA; V gene: TRBV6-5; CDR3 protein: CASSYSDVGPEQYF; CDR3 DNA: TGTGCCAGCAGTTACTCCGATGTAGGACCCGAGCAGTACTTC
clone size: many; J gene: TRBJ1-1; D gene: NA; V gene: TRBV6-5; CDR3 protein: CASSNGPRGNTEAFF; CDR3 DNA: TGTGCCAGCAGTAACGGGCCCCGAGGGAACACTGAAGCTTTCTTT
clone size: many; J gene: TRBJ1-6; D gene: TRBD1; V gene: TRBV6-1; CDR3 protein: CASSDRTGLNSPLHF; CDR3 DNA: TGTGCCAGCAGTGACCGGACAGGACTAAATTCACCCCTCCACTTT
clone size: many; J gene: TRBJ1-1; D gene: NA; V gene: TRBV6-2/TRBV6-3; CDR3 protein: CASSYRGGLRGTEAFF; CDR3 DNA: TGTGCCAGCAGTTACCGTGGAGGGCTGAGGGGCACTGAAGCTTTCTTT
clone size: many; J gene: TRBJ1-1; D gene: NA; V gene: TRBV19; CDR3 protein: CASSMGPLLNTEAFF; CDR3 DNA: TGTGCCAGTAGTATGGGGCCGCTGTTGAACACTGAAGCTTTCTTT
clone size: many; J gene: TRBJ2-4; D gene: NA; V gene: TRBV11-2; CDR3 protein: CASSLGPGENIQYF; CDR3 DNA: TGTGCCAGCAGTTTAGGTCCTGGGGAAAACATTCAGTACTTC
clone size: many; J gene: TRBJ1-2; D gene: TRBD1; V gene: TRBV28; CDR3 protein: CASSSGGLTGEGSYGYTF; CDR3 DNA: TGTGCCAGCAGTTCCGGCGGCTTGACAGGGGAAGGGAGCTATGGCTACACCTTC
clone size: many; J gene: TRBJ1-6; D gene: NA; V gene: TRBV12-3/TRBV12-4; CDR3 protein: CASSFQGIGGPLHF; CDR3 DNA: TGTGCCAGCAGTTTCCAGGGGATAGGGGGACCCCTCCACTTT
clone size: many; J gene: TRBJ2-7; D gene: NA; V gene: TRBV6-2/TRBV6-3; CDR3 protein: CASSLGGAGEYEQYF; CDR3 DNA: TGTGCCAGCAGCCTGGGGGGAGCAGGGGAGTACGAGCAGTACTTC
clone size: NA; J gene: TRBJ1-5; D gene: TRBD1; V gene: TRBV6-2/TRBV6-3; CDR3 protein: CASSTDRVNQPQHF; CDR3 DNA: TGTGCCAGCAGCACGGACAGGGTCAATCAGCCCCAGCATTTT
clone size: many; J gene: TRBJ1-1; D gene: TRBD1; V gene: TRBV28; CDR3 protein: CAGRDRGRGTEAFF; CDR3 DNA: TGTGCCGGCCGGGACAGGGGGCGCGGCACTGAAGCTTTCTTT
clone size: NA; J gene: TRBJ1-1; D gene: NA; V gene: TRBV7-9; CDR3 protein: CASSVRGVNEAFF; CDR3 DNA: TGTGCCAGCAGCGTAAGGGGGGTAAATGAAGCTTTCTTT
clone size: NA; J gene: TRBJ1-2; D gene: NA; V gene: TRBV9; CDR3 protein: CASGVLRGYTF; CDR3 DNA: TGTGCCAGCGGGGTTCTCCGGGGCTACACCTTC
clone size: few; J gene: TRBJ1-2; D gene: TRBD1; V gene: TRBV6-5; CDR3 protein: CASSYTRGGNYGYTF; CDR3 DNA: TGTGCCAGCAGTTACACCAGGGGGGGCAACTATGGCTACACCTTC
clone size: many; J gene: TRBJ1-6; D gene: NA; V gene: TRBV19; CDR3 protein: CASSPLGGDDSPLHF; CDR3 DNA: TGTGCCAGTAGCCCCTTGGGGGGCGACGATTCACCCCTCCACTTT
clone size: many; J gene: TRBJ1-1; D gene: NA; V gene: TRBV24-1; CDR3 protein: CATSPGEGTEAFF; CDR3 DNA: TGTGCCACCAGTCCGGGGGAGGGAACTGAAGCTTTCTTT
clone size: many; J gene: TRBJ1-1; D gene: NA; V gene: TRBV5-5; CDR3 protein: CASSFEARVTTEAFF; CDR3 DNA: TGTGCCAGCAGCTTTGAGGCGAGGGTCACCACTGAAGCTTTCTTT
clone size: many; J gene: TRBJ2-5; D gene: TRBD2; V gene: TRBV10-2; CDR3 protein: CASSGDSGSWETQYF; CDR3 DNA: TGCGCCAGCAGCGGGGATAGCGGGAGCTGGGAGACCCAGTACTTC
clone size: many; J gene: TRBJ1-1; D gene: TRBD1; V gene: TRBV6-2/TRBV6-3; CDR3 protein: CASSYRDRGPEKAFF; CDR3 DNA: TGTGCCAGCAGTTACAGGGACAGGGGGCCGGAGAAAGCTTTCTTT
clone size: many; J gene: TRBJ1-1; D gene: NA; V gene: TRBV20-1; CDR3 protein: CSARDEHEAFF; CDR3 DNA: TGCAGTGCTAGAGATGAGCATGAAGCTTTCTTT
clone size: many; J gene: TRBJ2-7; D gene: NA; V gene: TRBV6-1; CDR3 protein: CASLTDHYEQYF; CDR3 DNA: TGTGCCAGCCTGACTGATCACTACGAGCAGTACTTC
clone size: many; J gene: TRBJ2-6; D gene: NA; V gene: TRBV20-1; CDR3 protein: CSARGEFSGANVLTF; CDR3 DNA: TGCAGTGCTAGAGGGGAGTTCTCTGGGGCCAACGTCCTGACTTTC
clone size: NA; J gene: TRBJ2-7; D gene: NA; V gene: TRBV13; CDR3 protein: CASSRRKLAPYEQYF; CDR3 DNA: TGTGCCAGCAGCCGCCGAAAACTAGCCCCCTACGAGCAGTACTTC